Listed below are T cell receptor beta chains from one sample, sequenced in a study of blood T cell repertoires in COVID-19. The assay was immunoSEQ multiplex PCR, and TCRdb's table has in-frame clones only and misses some. This table has roughly 250,000 clones, around 80% appearing once. The sequencing input was peripheral blood. The receptors stem from a middle-aged man with active or convalescent COVID-19. The CDR3 runs from the conserved cysteine through the conserved F or W. Each record gives: J gene, D gene, V gene, clone size, CDR3 protein, CDR3 DNA. D genes are given only for firm matches. Where a row states a size, it is once, few, many or the class of an expanded clone; other rows omit it.

TRBJ2-6	.	TRBV6-5	.	CASSYGVSGANVLTF	TGTGCCAGCAGTTATGGAGTCTCTGGGGCCAACGTCCTGACTTTC
TRBJ2-7	.	TRBV5-4	.	CASSLLGRGASSYEQYF	TGTGCCAGCAGCTTGCTTGGTCGGGGTGCAAGCTCCTACGAGCAGTACTTC
TRBJ2-1	.	TRBV11-3	.	CASSLGRLVAGSYNEQFF	TGTGCCAGCAGCTTAGGTAGGTTGGTAGCCGGATCCTACAATGAGCAGTTCTTC
TRBJ1-4	.	TRBV23-1	.	CASTPVAGVSEKLFF	TGCGCCAGCACCCCAGTGGCAGGGGTTAGTGAAAAACTGTTTTTT
TRBJ1-1	TRBD1	TRBV7-9	.	CASSLDRVMNTEAFF	TGTGCCAGCAGCCTAGACAGGGTCATGAACACTGAAGCTTTCTTT
TRBJ2-3	TRBD2	TRBV10-1	once	CASSESGRGTDTQYF	TGCGCCAGCAGTGAAAGCGGGAGAGGCACAGATACGCAGTATTTT
TRBJ2-1	TRBD2	TRBV5-1	.	CASSLGVSSGVYNEQFF	TGCGCCAGCAGCTTGGGGGTTTCTAGCGGGGTCTACAATGAGCAGTTCTTC
TRBJ1-1	.	TRBV5-1	.	CASSLDGTSILEAFF	TGCGCCAGCAGCTTGGATGGTACTTCGATCCTTGAAGCTTTCTTT
TRBJ2-5	.	TRBV24-1	.	CAARGGGAGETQYF	TGTGCCGCAAGAGGCGGGGGCGCGGGAGAGACCCAGTACTTC
TRBJ1-3	TRBD1	TRBV12-5	.	CASHGGTGPSGNTIYF	TGTGCCAGCCATGGGGGGACAGGGCCCTCTGGAAACACCATATATTTT
TRBJ2-5	.	TRBV3-1/TRBV3-2	.	CASSGRGLHPGWKTQYF	TGTGCCAGCAGTGGGCGGGGACTCCACCCGGGTTGGAAGACCCAGTACTTC
TRBJ1-5	.	TRBV19	.	CASRFLRGFDQPQHF	TGTGCCAGTAGGTTCCTTCGGGGTTTCGATCAGCCCCAGCATTTT
TRBJ1-3	TRBD1	TRBV30	.	CAWGTGMWGSNTIYF	TGTGCCTGGGGGACAGGCATGTGGGGCAGCAACACCATATATTTT
TRBJ1-2	.	TRBV7-9	.	CASSLGRGAGGYTF	TGTGCCAGCAGCTTAGGGCGGGGGGCTGGCGGCTACACCTTC
TRBJ1-2	TRBD1	TRBV3-1/TRBV3-2	once	CASSSTGANGYTF	TGTGCCAGCAGCTCGACAGGGGCGAACGGCTACACCTTC
TRBJ2-5	TRBD1	TRBV24-1	once	CATSEGQGRLETQYF	TGTGCCACCAGTGAGGGACAGGGGAGGTTGGAGACCCAGTACTTC
TRBJ1-3	.	TRBV16	.	CASSQETRNTIYF	TGTGCCAGCAGCCAAGAGACACGAAACACCATATATTTT
TRBJ1-5	TRBD1	TRBV6-5	.	CATKWDSLNQPQHF	TGTGCCACCAAATGGGACAGCCTCAATCAGCCCCAGCATTTT
TRBJ2-7	.	TRBV19	.	CASSPRQAYEQYF	TGTGCCAGTAGTCCCAGACAGGCCTACGAGCAGTACTTC
TRBJ1-2	TRBD1	TRBV27	.	CASSQKTGGPGYTF	TGTGCCAGCAGTCAAAAAACAGGGGGCCCTGGCTACACCTTC
TRBJ2-5	TRBD2	TRBV4-2	.	CASSRGLADQETQYF	TGTGCCAGCAGCCGGGGACTAGCGGATCAAGAGACCCAGTACTTC
TRBJ2-5	.	TRBV2	.	CASRTGRGVQETQYF	TGTGCCAGCAGGACAGGCAGGGGAGTACAAGAGACCCAGTACTTC
TRBJ1-1	.	TRBV30	.	CAWSVTGKWVSSNTEAFF	TGTGCCTGGAGTGTTACAGGGAAGTGGGTTAGTTCGAACACTGAAGCTTTCTTT
TRBJ2-5	.	TRBV3-1/TRBV3-2	.	CASSQGTGLWETQYF	TGTGCCAGCAGCCAAGGAACAGGGCTTTGGGAGACCCAGTACTTC
TRBJ2-1	.	TRBV5-8	.	CASSPGTVPYNEQFF	TGTGCCAGCAGCCCGGGGACTGTCCCCTACAATGAGCAGTTCTTC
TRBJ2-1	TRBD2	TRBV15	.	CATSREAGVGNEQFF	TGTGCCACCAGCAGAGAAGCGGGAGTCGGCAATGAGCAGTTCTTC
TRBJ1-1	.	TRBV19	.	CASRLEQETEAFF	TGTGCCAGTAGATTAGAACAGGAAACTGAAGCTTTCTTT
TRBJ2-4	TRBD1	TRBV28	.	CASSLGGTGRHIQYF	TGTGCCAGCAGTCTAGGGGGGACAGGGAGGCACATTCAGTACTTC
TRBJ1-5	.	TRBV30	few	CAWRTGEQPQHF	TGTGCCTGGAGAACGGGGGAACAGCCCCAGCATTTT
TRBJ1-1	TRBD1	TRBV30	.	CAWSTRQGNEAFF	TGTGCCTGGAGCACTAGACAGGGAAATGAAGCTTTCTTT
TRBJ1-3	.	TRBV4-1	.	CASSRKYYEQTGTGNTIYF	TGCGCCAGCAGCCGGAAATATTACGAACAGACCGGGACTGGAAACACCATATATTTT
TRBJ2-7	TRBD2	TRBV19	.	CASSIDPPSGRAREQYF	TGTGCCAGTAGTATAGATCCGCCCAGCGGGAGGGCCCGGGAGCAGTACTTC
TRBJ2-3	TRBD2	TRBV24-1	.	CATSAVAGRTDTQYF	TGTGCCACCAGTGCGGTAGCGGGACGCACAGATACGCAGTATTTT
TRBJ2-3	TRBD2	TRBV3-1/TRBV3-2	.	CASSLGLATDTQYF	TGTGCCAGCAGCCTCGGACTAGCCACAGATACGCAGTATTTT